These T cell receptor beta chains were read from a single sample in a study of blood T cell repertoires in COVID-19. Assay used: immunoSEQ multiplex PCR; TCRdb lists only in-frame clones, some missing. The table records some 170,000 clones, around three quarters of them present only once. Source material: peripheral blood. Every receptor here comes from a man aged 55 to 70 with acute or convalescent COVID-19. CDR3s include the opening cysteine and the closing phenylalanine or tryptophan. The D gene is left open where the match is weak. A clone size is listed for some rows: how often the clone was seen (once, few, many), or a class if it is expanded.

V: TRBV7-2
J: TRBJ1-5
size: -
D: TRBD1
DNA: TGTGCCAGCAGCCCGCTGGACAGGTATAGCAATCAGCCCCAGCATTTT
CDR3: CASSPLDRYSNQPQHF

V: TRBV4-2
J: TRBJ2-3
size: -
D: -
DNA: TGTGCCAGCAGCCAAGGTAGTACCACAGATACGCAGTATTTT
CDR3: CASSQGSTTDTQYF

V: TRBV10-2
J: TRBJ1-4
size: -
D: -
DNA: TGCGCCAGCAGTGTGGCAGGTTTGAGTGAAAAACTGTTTTTT
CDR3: CASSVAGLSEKLFF

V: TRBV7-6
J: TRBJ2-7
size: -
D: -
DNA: TGTGCCAGCAGCTACAGGGCATTATCCGAGCAGTACTTC
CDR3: CASSYRALSEQYF

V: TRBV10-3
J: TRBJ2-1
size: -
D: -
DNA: TGTGCCATCAGTGTAGGCGGCCGGGGTGAGCAGTTCTTC
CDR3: CAISVGGRGEQFF

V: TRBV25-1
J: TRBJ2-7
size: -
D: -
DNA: TGTGCCAGCAGCGAAGGAGGGCCCGAGCAGTACTTC
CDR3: CASSEGGPEQYF

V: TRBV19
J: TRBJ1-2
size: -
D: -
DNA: TGTGCCAGTAGTATTATATTGGCCAGGGCCTCAGGCTACACCTTC
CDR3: CASSIILARASGYTF

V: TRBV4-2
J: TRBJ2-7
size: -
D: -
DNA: TGTGCCAGCAGCCAAGACAGGCGAGCCTACGAGCAGTACTTC
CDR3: CASSQDRRAYEQYF

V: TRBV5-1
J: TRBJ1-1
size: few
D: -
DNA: TGCGCCAGCAGCCCCCCGGTGAACACTGAAGCTTTCTTT
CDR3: CASSPPVNTEAFF

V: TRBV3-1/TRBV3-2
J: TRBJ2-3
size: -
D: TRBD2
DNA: TGTGCCAGCAGCCGACCAGAGACTAGCACCCAGGGTGGGACGCAGTATTTT
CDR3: CASSRPETSTQGGTQYF

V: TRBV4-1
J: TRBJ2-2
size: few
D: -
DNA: TGCGCCAGCAGCCGAACTAGCTACTCCGGGGAGCTGTTTTTT
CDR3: CASSRTSYSGELFF

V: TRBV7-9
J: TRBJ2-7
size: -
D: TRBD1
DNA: TGTGCCAGCAGCTTAGGACAGGGTCGACACGAGCAGTACTTC
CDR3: CASSLGQGRHEQYF

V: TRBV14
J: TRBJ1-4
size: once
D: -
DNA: TGTGCCAGCAGCCAAGGGTTTGGGACACAGAATGAAAAACTGTTTTTT
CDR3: CASSQGFGTQNEKLFF

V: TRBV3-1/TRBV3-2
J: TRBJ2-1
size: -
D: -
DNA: TGTGCCAGCAGCCGTCCCGGGTCCTACAATGAGCAGTTCTTC
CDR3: CASSRPGSYNEQFF

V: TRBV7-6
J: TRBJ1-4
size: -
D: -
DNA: TGTGCCAGCAGCGTGTATCGGGGGGGCTCTGTTGAAAAACTGTTTTTT
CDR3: CASSVYRGGSVEKLFF

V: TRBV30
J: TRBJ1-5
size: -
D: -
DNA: TGTGCCTGGAGCCGGGGGGATGGCAATCAGCCCCAGCATTTT
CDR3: CAWSRGDGNQPQHF

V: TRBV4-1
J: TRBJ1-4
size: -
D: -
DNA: TGCGCCAGCAGCCAAGATGTGGGCGTCCGTAATGAAAAACTGTTTTTT
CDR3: CASSQDVGVRNEKLFF

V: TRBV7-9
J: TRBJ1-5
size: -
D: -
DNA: TGTGCCAGCAGCCAAAACAGGGAAGGGCGCAATCAGCCCCAGCATTTT
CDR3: CASSQNREGRNQPQHF

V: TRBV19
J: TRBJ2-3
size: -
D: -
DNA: TGTGCCAGTAGTACTGGGACTAGCACAGATACGCAGTATTTT
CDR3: CASSTGTSTDTQYF

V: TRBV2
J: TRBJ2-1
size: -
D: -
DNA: TGTGCCAGCAGTAATCAGGGGAGGGTTCTGTTCTTC
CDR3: CASSNQGRVLFF

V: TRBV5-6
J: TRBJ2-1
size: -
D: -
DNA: TGTGCCAGCAGCTTGGTCCCAGGGTTATACAATGAGCAGTTCTTC
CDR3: CASSLVPGLYNEQFF

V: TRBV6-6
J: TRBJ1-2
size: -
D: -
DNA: TGTGCCAGCAGTTACTCGCCACAGGGCTCGGGTGGCTACACCTTC
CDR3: CASSYSPQGSGGYTF

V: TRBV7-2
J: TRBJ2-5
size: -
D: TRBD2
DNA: TGTGCCAGCAGCCCCGCCCCAGCGGGGGGCCAAAAGACCCAGTACTTC
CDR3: CASSPAPAGGQKTQYF

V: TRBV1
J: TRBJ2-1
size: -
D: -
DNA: TGCACCAGCAGCGGACTAGCGGGGGACCGGAAGGCCTACAATGAGCAGTTCTTC
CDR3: CTSSGLAGDRKAYNEQFF

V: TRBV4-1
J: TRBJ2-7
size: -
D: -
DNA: TGCGCCAGCAGCCAAGTCAGGGGTTCCTACGAGCAGTACTTC
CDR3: CASSQVRGSYEQYF

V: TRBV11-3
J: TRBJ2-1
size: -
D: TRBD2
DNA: TGTGCCAGCAGCCCACCAAGTACGGGACTAGCGGCCTACAATGAGCAGTTCTTC
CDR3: CASSPPSTGLAAYNEQFF

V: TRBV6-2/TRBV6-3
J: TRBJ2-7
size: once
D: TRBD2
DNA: TGTGCCAGCAGTTACCTGACGGGGGGGAGCTCCTACGAGCAGTACTTC
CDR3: CASSYLTGGSSYEQYF